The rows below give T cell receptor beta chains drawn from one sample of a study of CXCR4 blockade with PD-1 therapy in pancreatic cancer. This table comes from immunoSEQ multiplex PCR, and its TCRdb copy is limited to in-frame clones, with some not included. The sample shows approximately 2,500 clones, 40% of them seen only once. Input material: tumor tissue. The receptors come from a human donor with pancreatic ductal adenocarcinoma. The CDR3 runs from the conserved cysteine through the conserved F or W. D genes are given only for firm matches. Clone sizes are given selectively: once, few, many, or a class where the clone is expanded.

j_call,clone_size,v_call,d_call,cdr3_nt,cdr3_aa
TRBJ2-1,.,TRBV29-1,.,TGCAGCAGTTGGGATTCGTTAAATGAGCAGTTCTTC,CSSWDSLNEQFF
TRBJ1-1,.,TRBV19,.,TGTGCCAGTAGTCTTCAGGGTTCCGAAGCTTTCTTT,CASSLQGSEAFF
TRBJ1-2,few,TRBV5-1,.,TGCGCCAGCAGCCTCCGACCCTACAGCGCACCTAACTATGGCTACACCTTC,CASSLRPYSAPNYGYTF
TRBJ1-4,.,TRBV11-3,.,TGTGCCAGCAGCCCCGCTATAGCTGGGACCGGAGAAAAACTGTTTTTT,CASSPAIAGTGEKLFF
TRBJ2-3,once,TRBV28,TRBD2,TGTGCCAGCAGAACCCTAGCGGGAGTAACAGATACGCAGTATTTT,CASRTLAGVTDTQYF
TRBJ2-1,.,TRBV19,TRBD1,TGTGCCAGTACCCCCGCGACAGGGCGCTACAATGAGCAGTTCTTC,CASTPATGRYNEQFF
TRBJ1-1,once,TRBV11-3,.,TGTGCCAGCAGCTTGGATCCTTGGACAGAGGTTAACACTGAAGCTTTCTTT,CASSLDPWTEVNTEAFF
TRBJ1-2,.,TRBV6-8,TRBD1,TGTGCCAGCAGTCACGGGCAGGGGGATGGCTACACCTTC,CASSHGQGDGYTF
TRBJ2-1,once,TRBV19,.,TGTGCCAGTACCCCTGGCGCAACGCGGAATGAGCAGTTCTTC,CASTPGATRNEQFF
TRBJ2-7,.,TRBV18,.,TGTGCCAGCTCACCACCCTCTTCAGGCGACGAGCAGTACTTC,CASSPPSSGDEQYF
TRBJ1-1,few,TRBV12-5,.,TGTGCCACTCAAAGGGGCGACACTGAAGCTTTCTTT,CATQRGDTEAFF
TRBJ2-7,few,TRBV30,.,TGTGCCTGGAGTGTGTTGAGCACACCCTCCTACGAGCAGTACTTC,CAWSVLSTPSYEQYF
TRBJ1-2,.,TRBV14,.,TGTGCCAGCAGCCAAGAGATGGGGCCCTATGGCTACACCTTC,CASSQEMGPYGYTF
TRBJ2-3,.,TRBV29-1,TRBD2,TGCAGCGTTCGTAGCGGGAACTACACAGATACGCAGTATTTT,CSVRSGNYTDTQYF
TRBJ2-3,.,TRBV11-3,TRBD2,TGTGCCAGCACCCGTGGGGGGGACCTGAAAACGCAGTATTTT,CASTRGGDLKTQYF
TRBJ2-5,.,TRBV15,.,TGTGCCACCAGCAGAGATTTCCCAGTCGTATCTATACCGAATAAGGACCAGTACTTC,CATSRDFPVVSIPNKDQYF
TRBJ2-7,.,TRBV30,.,TGTGCCTGGAATTACGGGGTTAGCGGTTCCTACGAGCAGTACTTC,CAWNYGVSGSYEQYF
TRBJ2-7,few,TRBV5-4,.,TGTGCCAGCCGGTCAGCAGACGATTACGAGCAGTACTTC,CASRSADDYEQYF
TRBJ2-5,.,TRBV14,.,TGTGCCAGCAGCCTGAGATTACCTGGCGCAGGGGAGACCCAGTACTTC,CASSLRLPGAGETQYF
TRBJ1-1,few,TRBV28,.,TGTGCCAGCCCCCCCTGGGGGGAATTGAACACTGAAGCTTTCTTT,CASPPWGELNTEAFF
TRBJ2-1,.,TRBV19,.,TGTGCCAGTAGTACGTTCGATGAGCAGTTCTTC,CASSTFDEQFF
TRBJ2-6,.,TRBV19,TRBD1,TGTGCCAGTAGTTCCGACAGGGGTGCGGCCAACGTCCTGACTTTC,CASSSDRGAANVLTF
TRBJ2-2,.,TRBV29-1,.,TGCAGCGTTGAGCAGGGGTACACCGGGGAGCTGTTTTTT,CSVEQGYTGELFF
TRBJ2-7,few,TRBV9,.,TGTGCCACCCGGATGGCAGGACCCTACGAGCAGTACTTC,CATRMAGPYEQYF
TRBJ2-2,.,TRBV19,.,TGTGCCGGGGGACGGCCCACCGGGGAGCTGTTTTTT,CAGGRPTGELFF
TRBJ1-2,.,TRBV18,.,TGTGCCAGCTCACCATCCCTACAAAGGAGTTATGGCTACACCTTC,CASSPSLQRSYGYTF
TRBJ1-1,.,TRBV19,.,TGTGCCACCGCCTTCAGGGGATCAATGAACACTGAAGCTTTCTTT,CATAFRGSMNTEAFF
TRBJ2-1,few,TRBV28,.,TGTGCCAGCAGTTTCCGAGAGACCTATTACAATGAGCAGTTCTTC,CASSFRETYYNEQFF
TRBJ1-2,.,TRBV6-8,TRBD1,TGTGCCAGCGGTGGGACAGGGGGAAACTATGGCTACACCTTC,CASGGTGGNYGYTF
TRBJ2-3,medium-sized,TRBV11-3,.,TGTGCCAGCAGCCAAGGCGGAGGGAGACCCGATACGCAGTATTTT,CASSQGGGRPDTQYF
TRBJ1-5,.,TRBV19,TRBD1,TGTGCCAGTAGCACCGGGAACAGGGGTAGCAATCAGCCCCAGCATTTT,CASSTGNRGSNQPQHF
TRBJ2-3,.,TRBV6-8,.,TGTGCCAGCAGTGCCAGGGTAGCCGGGTCCACAGATACGCAGTATTTT,CASSARVAGSTDTQYF
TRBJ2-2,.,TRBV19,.,TGTGCCAGTAGTAAGACGGGGCCCACCGGGGAGCTGTTTTTT,CASSKTGPTGELFF
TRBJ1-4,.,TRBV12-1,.,TGTGCCAGCAGCTTGAAGTGGATTGATGAAAAACTGTTTTTT,CASSLKWIDEKLFF
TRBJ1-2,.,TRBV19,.,TGTGCCAGTAGTATAGGGCTCGCGGACGTCTCTCACTTC,CASSIGLADVSHF
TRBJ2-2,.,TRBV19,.,TGTGCCACCCGCCCAGGGGGGTCGCGGGCCGGGGAGCTGTTTTTT,CATRPGGSRAGELFF
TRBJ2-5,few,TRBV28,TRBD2,TGTGCCAGCAGTGCGGGAGGACGGGAGGCAGAGACCCAGTACTTC,CASSAGGREAETQYF
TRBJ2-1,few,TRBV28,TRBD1,TGTGCCAGCAGTTTGGGTCAGGGGGCGACGGGGGAGCAGTTCTTC,CASSLGQGATGEQFF
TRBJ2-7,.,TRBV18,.,TGTGCCAGCTCATCACAGAATTTGGGTTTTTCGTACTTC,CASSSQNLGFSYF
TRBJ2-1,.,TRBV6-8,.,TGTGCCAGCAGCCAAGGACAAGAAGGGTACAATGAGCAGTTCTTC,CASSQGQEGYNEQFF
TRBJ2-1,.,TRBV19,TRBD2,TGTGCCAGTAGTTCCCGAGCGGGAGTCTCCTACAATGAGCAGTTCTTC,CASSSRAGVSYNEQFF
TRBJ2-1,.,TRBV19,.,TGTGCCAGTAGCCCTTCCCCCGTAGGGCGAGGAGATGAGCAGTTCTTC,CASSPSPVGRGDEQFF
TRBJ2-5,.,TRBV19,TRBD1,TGTGCCAGTCAACCTCATCCGGGACAGGGGGCGCGGGAGACCCAGTACTTC,CASQPHPGQGARETQYF
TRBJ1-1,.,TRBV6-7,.,TGTGCCAGCAGACAGGGCACTGAAGCTTTCTTT,CASRQGTEAFF
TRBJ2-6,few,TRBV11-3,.,TGTGCCAGCAGCTTGTTGGGGCCTGGGGCCAACGTCCTGACTTTC,CASSLLGPGANVLTF
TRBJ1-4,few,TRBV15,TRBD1,TGTGCCACCAGCAGGCGAGGGGGCGGTGAAAAACTGTTTTTT,CATSRRGGGEKLFF
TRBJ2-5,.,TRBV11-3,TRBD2,TGTGCCAGCAGCGGCGGGACTAGCGGGGGCCAAGAGACCCAGTACTTC,CASSGGTSGGQETQYF
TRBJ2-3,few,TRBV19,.,TGTGCCAGTAGTATGGCTAGTAGCACAGATACGCAGTATTTT,CASSMASSTDTQYF